These 13 T cell receptor beta chains share one sample of origin, sequenced in a study of cytotoxic CD8 clonotypes in ibrutinib-treated CLL (dated by TCRdb to the early 2020s). Library construction relied on the immunoSEQ multiplex PCR assay. The source is immuneACCESS, and TCRdb retained only in-frame sequences with V and J called. Part of the clones is not carried over; for the studies checked, unresolved V genes explain less than half of this, and the remainder is unexplained. The sample yields about 140,000 clones; around 84% were counted once. The ten largest account for 7.6% of the sample. The material sequenced was PBMCs, taken after 36 months of ibrutinib treatment. Every receptor here comes from a human donor with chronic lymphocytic leukemia.

This clone appeared once. V gene TRBV15 combines with J gene TRBJ1-6; D ambiguous. V was pared by 1 base and J by 9 bases, with 4 bases between. Germline CDR1 is LNHNV and CDR2 is YYDKDF (reference sequence). This CDR3 comprises 12 residues. The CDR3 bases are TGTGCCACCAGCAGAGCTGTTTCACCCCTCCACTTT. Its translation: CATSRAVSPLHF. Full variable domain (missing parts from reference TRBV15 and TRBJ1-6): DAMVIQNPRYQVTQFGKPVTLSCSQTLNHNVMYWYQQKSSQAPKLLFHYYDKDFNNEADTPDNFQSRRPNTSFCFLDIRSPGLGDTAMYLCATSRAVSPLHFGNGTRLTVT.

The chain employs TRBV5-1 and TRBJ2-2; TRBD2 aligns across 8 bases. With V trimmed by 2 bases and J by 2 bases, 2 bases remained unmatched. The CDR3 totals 15 residues. The germline V gene has CDR1 SGHRS and CDR2 YFSETQ. CDR3 nucleotides: TGCGCCAGCAGCTTCACTAGCGGAAACACCGGGGAGCTGTTTTTT. Protein product: CASSFTSGNTGELFF.

The genes are TRBV27 and TRBJ2-1; 7 bases are a match to TRBD2. Germline-derived CDR1 and CDR2 are MNHEY and SMNVEV (reference sequence). CDR3 length: 18 amino acids. Unmatched junction bases numbered 14, after V lost 3 bases and J lost 3 bases. Here the CDR3 reads CASSFYAKGGRDYNEQFF. The DNA of the CDR3 is TGTGCCAGCAGTTTCTACGCCAAGGGCGGGAGAGACTACAATGAGCAGTTCTTC.

The rearrangement joins TRBV18 to TRBJ1-2; 8 nucleotides align to TRBD1. CDR3 size: 15 residues. Germline V gene data show CDR1 as KGHSH and CDR2 as LQKENI. With 5 bases clipped from V and 1 base from J, the junction kept 6 bases outside the gene matches. CDR3 in amino acids: CASSGLGQVNYGYTF. The CDR3 region has the DNA TGTGCCAGCTCAGGACTGGGACAGGTTAACTATGGCTACACCTTC.

The chain has TRBV7-9 and TRBJ2-1; no clear D gene. Between the trimmed V and J ends, which lost 3 bases and 6 bases, there was a span of 9 bases. The CDR3 has 13 residues. Per the germline V gene, CDR1 is SEHNR and CDR2 is FQNEAQ (reference sequence). CDR3 sequence reads: CASSFNRANEQFF. The CDR3, as DNA: TGTGCCAGCAGCTTTAACCGGGCCAATGAGCAGTTCTTC.

The CDR3 DNA reads as TGTGCCAGCAGCTTAGGGGGCTATTCCTACGAGCAGTACTTC. It specifies CASSLGGYSYEQYF. This rearrangement joins TRBV11-3 to TRBJ2-7, with D possibly matching TRBD1 (5 bases). V gave up 1 base and J gave up 1 base, with 8 bases separating them. This CDR3 spans 14 amino acids. The germline V gene has CDR1 SGHNT and CDR2 YENEEA.

This rearrangement joins TRBV28 to TRBJ2-1, with D perhaps matching TRBD1 or TRBD2 (5 bases each). This CDR3 is built from 14 residues. Germline assignment: CDR1 MDHEN and CDR2 SYDVKM. Trimming shortened V by 6 bases and J by 0 bases, and 9 bases separated the two germline ends. The CDR3 DNA is TGTGCCAGCAGACCTGGGACCTCCTACAATGAGCAGTTCTTC. It codes for CASRPGTSYNEQFF.

V is TRBV28 and J is TRBJ1-5; the match to TRBD1 covers 8 bases. The germline gives CDR1 MDHEN, CDR2 SYDVKM. The CDR3 has 15 residues. The trim removed 10 bases at V and 2 bases at J, leaving 10 bases unmatched. This CDR3 is CATVIQGARNQPQHF. DNA for the CDR3: TGTGCCACCGTTATTCAGGGGGCTCGCAATCAGCCCCAGCATTTT.

The genes are TRBV9 and TRBJ2-2, with TRBD1 identical over 9 bases. The ends lost 4 bases at V and 4 bases at J; junction bases unmatched: 11. Per the germline V gene, CDR1 is SGDLS and CDR2 is YYNGEE. The CDR3 is 17 amino acids. CDR3 amino acids: CASSITSGTGFTGELFF. CDR3 DNA sequence: TGTGCCAGCAGCATTACTTCCGGGACAGGGTTCACCGGGGAGCTGTTTTTT.

The rearrangement joins TRBV11-3 to TRBJ2-1; D is unresolved. Per the germline V gene, CDR1 is SGHNT and CDR2 is YENEEA. The germline V and J ends were trimmed by 1 base and 0 bases, with 7 bases remaining between them. The CDR3 sequence is 15 residues long. CDR3 residues: CASSLGRSSYNEQFF. The CDR3 coding sequence is TGTGCCAGCAGCTTAGGCAGGAGCTCCTACAATGAGCAGTTCTTC. The complete variable domain, with remaining parts taken from reference TRBV11-3 and TRBJ2-1, reads EAGVVQSPRYKIIEKKQPVAFWCNPISGHNTLYWYLQNLGQGPELLIRYENEEAVDDSQLPKDRFSAERLKGVDSTLKIQPAELGDSAVYLCASSLGRSSYNEQFFGPGTRLTVL.

This clone was seen just once. The chain joins TRBV5-1 to TRBJ2-3; 12 positions agree with TRBD2. V was clipped by 2 bases and J by 4 bases; unmatched bases: 2. This CDR3 contains 15 residues. Germline CDR1 and CDR2: SGHRS and YFSETQ. The CDR3 sequence: CASSFSSGRADTQYF. The CDR3 region has the DNA TGCGCCAGCAGCTTCTCTAGCGGGAGGGCAGATACGCAGTATTTT.

This chain uses TRBV29-1 with TRBJ1-4; maybe TRBD1 (5 bases). The germline V gene has CDR1 SQVTM and CDR2 ANQGSEA. V shed 3 bases and J shed 4 bases, with 12 bases lying between them. The CDR3 runs to 14 residues. CDR3 region: CSVERGARNEKLFF. CDR3 coding DNA: TGCAGCGTTGAGCGTGGGGCTCGTAATGAAAAACTGTTTTTT.

This clone was seen just once. The J gene is TRBJ2-3, the V gene TRBV6-4; the D is unclear. There are 15 residues in the CDR3. CDR1 is MRHNA, CDR2 SNTAGT, per germline. Trimming pared 7 bases from V and 2 bases from J, leaving 16 bases between. For the CDR3, the DNA is TGTGCCAGCACAGACGGGCCGAGGATCACAGATACGCAGTATTTT. Protein sequence: CASTDGPRITDTQYF.